This TCR beta chain was sequenced during a study of neurological immune-mediated disorders. General observations from the study: The authors found no clinical or MRI feature associated with the multiple sclerosis repertoire cluster.

V shed 2 bases and J shed 0 bases, with 8 bases lying between them. The CDR3 length is 14 residues. Germline-derived CDR1 and CDR2 are SGDLS and YYNGEE. This clonotype was seen more than once but under ten times. Its specificity is not known. TCRdb reanalysed the 5' RACE reads using MiXCR and keeps one entry per CDR3 protein. The sample lists tens of thousands of distinct CDR3 sequences, roughly 3.2% occurring once. The TCR was taken from a woman in her forties or fifties with multiple sclerosis. The V gene is TRBV9, the J gene TRBJ1-1; D gene uncertain. The sequencing sample was made of PBMCs. The CDR3 sequence is CASSVTELNTEAFF. DNA of the CDR3: TGTGCCAGCAGCGTTACGGAATTGAACACTGAAGCTTTCTTT.